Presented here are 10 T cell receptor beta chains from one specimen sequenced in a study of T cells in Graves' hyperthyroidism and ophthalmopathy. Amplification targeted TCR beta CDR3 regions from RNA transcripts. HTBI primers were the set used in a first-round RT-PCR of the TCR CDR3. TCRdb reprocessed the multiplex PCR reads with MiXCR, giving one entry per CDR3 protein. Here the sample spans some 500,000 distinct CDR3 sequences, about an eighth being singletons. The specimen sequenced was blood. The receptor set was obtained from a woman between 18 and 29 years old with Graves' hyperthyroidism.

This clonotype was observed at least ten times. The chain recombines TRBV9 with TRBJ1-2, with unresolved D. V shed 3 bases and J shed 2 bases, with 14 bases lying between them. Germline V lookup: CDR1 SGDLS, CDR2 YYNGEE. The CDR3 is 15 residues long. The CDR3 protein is CASSAGGGPNYGYTF. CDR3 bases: TGTGCCAGCAGCGCGGGAGGAGGGCCGAACTATGGCTACACCTTC.

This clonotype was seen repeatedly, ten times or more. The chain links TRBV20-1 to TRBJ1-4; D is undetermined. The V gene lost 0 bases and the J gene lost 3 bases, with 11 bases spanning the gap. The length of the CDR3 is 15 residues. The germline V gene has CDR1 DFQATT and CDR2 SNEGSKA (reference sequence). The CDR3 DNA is TGCAGTGCTAGAGAGAGTGAGGGTTCTAATGAAAAACTGTTTTTT. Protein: CSARESEGSNEKLFF.

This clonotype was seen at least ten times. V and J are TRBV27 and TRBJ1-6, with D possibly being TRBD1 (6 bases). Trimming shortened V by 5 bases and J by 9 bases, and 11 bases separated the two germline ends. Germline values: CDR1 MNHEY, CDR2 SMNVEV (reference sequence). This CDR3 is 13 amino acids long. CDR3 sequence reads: CASSINRVSPLHF. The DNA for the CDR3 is TGTGCCAGCAGTATCAACAGGGTTTCACCCCTCCACTTT.

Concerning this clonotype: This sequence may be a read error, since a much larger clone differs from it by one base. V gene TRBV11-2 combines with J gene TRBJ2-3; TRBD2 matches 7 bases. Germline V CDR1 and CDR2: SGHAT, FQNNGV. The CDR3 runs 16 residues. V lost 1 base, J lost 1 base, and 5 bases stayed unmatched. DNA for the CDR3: TGTGCCAGCAGCTTAGGCGGGGGAGTGGGCACAGATACGCAGTATTTT. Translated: CASSLGGGVGTDTQYF.

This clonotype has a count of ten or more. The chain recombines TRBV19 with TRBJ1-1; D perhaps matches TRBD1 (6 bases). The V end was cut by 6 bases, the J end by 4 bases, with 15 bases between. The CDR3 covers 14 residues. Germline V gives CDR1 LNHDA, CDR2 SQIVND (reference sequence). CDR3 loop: CASRFGGGSTEAFF. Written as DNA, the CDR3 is TGTGCCAGTAGGTTTGGAGGGGGAAGCACTGAAGCTTTCTTT.

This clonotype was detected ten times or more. The CDR3 reads CASSFGTARLAFF. The DNA of the CDR3 is TGTGCCAGTAGTTTCGGGACGGCCAGGTTAGCTTTCTTT. The V call is TRBV19, the J call TRBJ1-1, with D possibly TRBD1 on 5 matching bases. This CDR3 spans 13 amino acids. V dropped 5 bases and J dropped 10 bases, with 17 bases sitting between them. Germline V gene data show CDR1 as LNHDA and CDR2 as SQIVND (reference sequence).

The CDR3 spells CASRVTGAATEAFF. Here the CDR3 DNA reads TGTGCCAGCAGGGTGACAGGGGCAGCCACTGAAGCTTTCTTT. The rearrangement links TRBV6-1 to TRBJ1-1, with 8 bases that match TRBD1. The CDR3 covers 14 residues. The V gene end was trimmed by 6 bases and the J gene end by 4 bases; junction bases not matched to a gene: 7. Germline V lookup: CDR1 MNHNS, CDR2 SASEGT.

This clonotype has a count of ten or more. In nucleotides, the CDR3 is TGTGCCAGCAGCTTAGGCGTACAAGCGGATACGCAGTATTTT. Translation gives CASSLGVQADTQYF. The rearrangement joins TRBV7-9 to TRBJ2-3; D uncertain. Trimming removed 1 base at V and 6 bases at J, with 11 bases between. The germline V gene has CDR1 SEHNR and CDR2 FQNEAQ (reference sequence). The CDR3 spans 14 residues. The whole variable domain, remainder taken from reference TRBV7-9 and TRBJ2-3, is DTGVSQNPRHKITKRGQNVTFRCDPISEHNRLYWYRQTLGQGPEFLTYFQNEAQLEKSRLLSDRFSAERPKGSFSTLEIQRTEQGDSAMYLCASSLGVQADTQYFGPGTRLTVL.

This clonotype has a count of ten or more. The CDR3 DNA follows: TGTGCCAGCACCACCCCCAATAACTATGGCTACACCTTC. Protein sequence: CASTTPNNYGYTF. The chain recombines TRBV28 with TRBJ1-2; D is unclear. The V gene lost 7 bases and the J gene lost 1 base, with 10 bases spanning the gap. The CDR3 spans 13 residues. In germline, CDR1 is MDHEN, CDR2 SYDVKM.

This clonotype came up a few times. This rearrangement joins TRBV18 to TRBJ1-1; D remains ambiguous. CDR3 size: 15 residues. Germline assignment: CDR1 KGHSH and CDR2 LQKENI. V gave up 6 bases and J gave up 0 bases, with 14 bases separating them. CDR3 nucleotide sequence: TGTGCCAGCTCGTTGTCAGAGACTATGAACACTGAAGCTTTCTTT. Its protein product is CASSLSETMNTEAFF.